A single sample gave rise to the 3 T cell receptor beta chains below, sequenced in a study of beta chain features in type 1 diabetes. Reverse transcribing all isolated RNA meant expressed TCRB transcripts were sequenced. Data came from immunoSEQ multiplex PCR; TCRdb stores just in-frame clones and leaves some out. The sample yields about 930,000 clones, roughly 15% seen once. Sequenced: naive CD4+ T cells from blood. Receptor source: a woman aged 18 to 35 in good health.

The V and J genes are TRBV28 and TRBJ2-1, with D uncertain. V gave up 5 bases and J gave up 10 bases, with 24 bases separating them. Germline CDR1 reads MDHEN; CDR2 reads SYDVKM. The CDR3 is 16 residues long. The CDR3 DNA sequence: TGTGCCAGCAGTACCGGCTGGGCGTCTTGGGGTGGGGAGCAGTTCTTC. Its translation is CASSTGWASWGGEQFF.

V and J are TRBV29-1 and TRBJ2-1; 7 positions match TRBD2. The trim removed 5 bases at V and 8 bases at J, leaving 6 bases unmatched. CDR3 length: 12 residues. The germline gives CDR1 SQVTM, CDR2 ANQGSEA. CDR3 in amino acids: CSVSGGSDEQFF. DNA for the CDR3: TGCAGCGTTTCGGGGGGTAGCGATGAGCAGTTCTTC.

V usage is TRBV11-2 and J usage is TRBJ2-7; D uncertain. The CDR3 covers 16 residues. V gave up 5 bases and J gave up 4 bases, with 21 bases separating them. Germline V lookup: CDR1 SGHAT, CDR2 FQNNGV. CDR3 DNA sequence: TGTGCCAGCAGCCCGCCCAGTGGCCAGGCTGAGTACGAGCAGTACTTC. It codes for CASSPPSGQAEYEQYF.